The 12 T cell receptor beta chains listed next were all sequenced from one sample in a study of blood T cells in healthy people across ages. A second PCR of roughly 7 to 11 cycles used a sample-barcoded 5' primer and a J-beta primer mix. TCRdb re-called the 5' RACE reads through MiXCR, storing one row per CDR3 protein. The data hold a few hundred thousand distinct CDR3 sequences, with 45% to 60% observed a single time. Sequencing was performed on blood. These receptors were collected from a man aged 55 to 70 in good health.

This clonotype was counted ten times or more. The chain carries TRBV4-2 and TRBJ1-2; D perhaps matches TRBD1 (6 bases). Germline CDR1 reads LGHNA; CDR2 reads YNFKEQ. The CDR3 spans 16 residues. The V end lost 1 base, the J end lost 0 bases, and 12 bases lay between the germline ends. DNA for the CDR3: TGTGCCAGCAGCCAAGGGGCAGGGGATACTAACTATGGCTACACCTTC. Translated, it gives CASSQGAGDTNYGYTF.

The table lists this clonotype with a few counts. The chain links TRBV20-1 to TRBJ2-3; perhaps TRBD1 as D (5 bases). Germline values: CDR1 DFQATT, CDR2 SNEGSKA (reference sequence). This CDR3 region has 16 residues. The V end was cut by 5 bases, the J end by 0 bases, with 18 bases between. This chain's CDR3 is CSALRIGETSTDTQYF. The CDR3 DNA sequence: TGCAGTGCTCTCCGGATAGGGGAAACGAGCACAGATACGCAGTATTTT.

This clonotype has only a few counts. The rearrangement uses TRBV28 and TRBJ2-7; D is ambiguous. The length of the CDR3 is 16 residues. The V end was cut by 6 bases, the J end by 5 bases, with 23 bases between. Germline V lookup: CDR1 MDHEN, CDR2 SYDVKM. In DNA form, the CDR3 reads TGTGCCAGCAGCTTAGCCCTACAGATCCCCCGCGACGAGCAGTACTTC. It is translated as CASSLALQIPRDEQYF.

The rearrangement joins TRBV28 to TRBJ1-2; 10 nucleotides align to TRBD1. The CDR3 length is 14 residues. V lost 5 bases, J lost 6 bases, and 6 bases stayed unmatched. Germline V gives CDR1 MDHEN, CDR2 SYDVKM. CDR3 sequence reads: CASSHDRGQDGYTF. CDR3 nucleotide sequence: TGTGCCAGCAGTCACGACAGGGGGCAGGATGGCTACACCTTC.

The genes are TRBV6-1 and TRBJ2-6; D might be TRBD1 (5 bases). V was pared by 1 base and J by 5 bases, with 12 bases between. The length of the CDR3 is 16 residues. Germline CDR1 MNHNS, CDR2 SASEGT. The CDR3: CASSEGGANRANVLTF. The CDR3 nucleotides read TGTGCCAGCAGTGAAGGTGGGGCCAACAGGGCCAACGTCCTGACTTTC.

V usage is TRBV29-1 and J usage is TRBJ1-1; D is perhaps TRBD1 (5 bases). The CDR3 sequence is 13 residues long. V lost 7 bases to trimming and J lost 0 bases, with 12 bases between them. The germline V gene has CDR1 SQVTM and CDR2 ANQGSEA. The CDR3 protein is CSAPAGLNTEAFF. CDR3 DNA sequence: TGCAGCGCCCCGGCGGGGCTGAACACTGAAGCTTTCTTT.

This clonotype occurred a few times. This rearrangement joins TRBV4-1 to TRBJ1-1; 12 bases fit TRBD1. V shed 2 bases, J shed 3 bases, and the junction held 7 bases outside the gene matches. This CDR3 contains 17 residues. Germline values: CDR1 MGHRA, CDR2 YSYEKL. CDR3 loop: CASSQTGTGGWDTEAFF. The DNA of the CDR3 is TGCGCCAGCAGCCAAACCGGGACAGGGGGCTGGGACACTGAAGCTTTCTTT.

The V call is TRBV6-5, the J call TRBJ2-3; D gene uncertain. Germline V lookup: CDR1 MNHEY, CDR2 SVGAGI. With 2 bases removed from V and 7 bases from J, the gap between germline ends came to 4 bases. The CDR3 covers 11 residues. The CDR3 here is CASSYRNTQYF. For the CDR3, the DNA is TGTGCCAGCAGTTACAGGAATACGCAGTATTTT.

The chain combines TRBV29-1 with TRBJ1-5; weak D call: TRBD1 (5 bases). CDR1 and CDR2 (germline): SQVTM, ANQGSEA. The V end was cut by 5 bases, the J end by 0 bases, with 11 bases between. The CDR3 is 14 amino acids. CDR3 residues: CSVRTGGSNQPQHF. The CDR3 DNA is TGCAGCGTTCGAACAGGAGGTAGCAATCAGCCCCAGCATTTT.

This rearrangement joins TRBV7-2 to TRBJ1-5; a possible D gene is TRBD1 (5 bases). The CDR3 is made up of 13 amino acids. Trimming removed 5 bases at V and 8 bases at J, with 13 bases between. Germline assignment: CDR1 SGHTA and CDR2 FQGNSA. The CDR3 loop is CASSHGGSKPQHF. CDR3 coding DNA: TGTGCCAGCAGCCACGGGGGGTCGAAGCCCCAGCATTTT.

V and J are TRBV15 and TRBJ2-7; TRBD2 agrees at 10 bases. The J call may be incorrect, as the DNA end agrees better with TRBJ2-5. Germline assignment: CDR1 LNHNV and CDR2 YYDKDF (reference sequence). This CDR3 contains 16 residues. The CDR3 region is CATSRVLAGESETQYF. CDR3 sequence (DNA): TGTGCCACCAGCAGAGTGCTAGCGGGGGAATCAGAGACCCAGTACTTC.

This sequence joins TRBV20-1 and TRBJ2-7; D might be TRBD2 (6 bases). Per the germline V gene, CDR1 is DFQATT and CDR2 is SNEGSKA (reference sequence). This CDR3 has 11 amino acids. Here the CDR3 DNA reads TGCAGCCTCCCAGCGGGCTACGAGCAGTACTTC. It is translated as CSLPAGYEQYF.